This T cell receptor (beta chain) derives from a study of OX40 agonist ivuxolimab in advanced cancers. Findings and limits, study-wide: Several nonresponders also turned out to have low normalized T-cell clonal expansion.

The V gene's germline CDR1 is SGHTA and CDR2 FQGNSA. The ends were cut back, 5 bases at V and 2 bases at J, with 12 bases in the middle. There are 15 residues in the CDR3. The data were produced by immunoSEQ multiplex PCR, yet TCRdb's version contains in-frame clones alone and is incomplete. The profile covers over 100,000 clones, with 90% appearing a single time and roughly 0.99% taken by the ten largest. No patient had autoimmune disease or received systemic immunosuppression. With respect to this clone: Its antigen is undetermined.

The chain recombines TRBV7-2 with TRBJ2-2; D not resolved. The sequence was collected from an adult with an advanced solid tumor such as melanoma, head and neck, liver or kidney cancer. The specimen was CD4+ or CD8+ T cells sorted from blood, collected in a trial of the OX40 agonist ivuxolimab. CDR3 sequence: CASSPRHSNTGELFF. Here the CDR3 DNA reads TGTGCCAGCAGCCCCAGGCACAGCAACACCGGGGAGCTGTTTTTT.